This T cell receptor beta chain was recorded in a study of blood T cell repertoires in COVID-19. As originally analysed: Counts of nucleated cells, estimated from reference gene primer amplification, were obtained. Clones were read by immunoSEQ multiplex PCR, and TCRdb kept only the in-frame ones, dropping some. V and J calls and clone size come straight from that table; D and trimming were deduced from the DNA. The sample shows about 240,000 clones, roughly 83% of them seen only once. Trimming left V 1 base short and J 1 base short, with 10 bases between. This CDR3 comprises 15 residues. The germline gives CDR1 MGHRA, CDR2 YSYEKL.

Sample: peripheral blood. The clonotype comes from an elderly woman with acute or convalescent COVID-19. The chain combines TRBV4-1 with TRBJ1-1, with D unclear. The CDR3 protein is CASSQVGRTNTEAFF. The CDR3 DNA follows: TGCGCCAGCAGCCAAGTTGGGAGGACGAACACTGAAGCTTTCTTT.